This T cell receptor beta chain was sequenced in a study of blood T cell repertoires in COVID-19. Study overall: Specimens from acute and convalescent COVID-19 originated in the United States, Italy and Spain.

The V end lost 2 bases, the J end lost 11 bases, and 15 bases lay between the germline ends. The germline V gene has CDR1 SGHVS and CDR2 FQNEAQ. There are 13 residues in the CDR3. Assay: immunoSEQ multiplex PCR; the TCRdb copy retains only in-frame clones and omits some. The table lists under 500,000 clones, about 89% of them singletons. The chain is built from TRBV7-8 and TRBJ1-1; no reliable D call. The sequenced sample consisted of peripheral blood. The sequence was collected from a woman between 25 and 40 years old with acute or convalescent COVID-19. The CDR3 DNA reads TGTGCCAGCAGCTTATTGTCCGGTGTAGAGGCTTTCTTT. Translating it yields CASSLLSGVEAFF.